The present entry profiles one T cell receptor beta chain with its context. The sample originates from a study of cytomegalovirus exposure and HLA in healthy donors. It was with 60 Vbeta and 13 Jbeta primers that the PCR ran. Here immunoSEQ multiplex PCR was the method, and the copy in TCRdb shows in-frame clones only, minus some. The data hold 150,000 to 200,000 clones, with almost 80% observed a single time. The CDR3 is 14 amino acids. Between the trimmed V and J ends, which lost 2 bases and 5 bases, there was a span of 12 bases. Germline V gene sequence: CDR1 SGHAT, CDR2 FQNNGV. The clonotype comes from a man aged 25-45 years in good health and CMV-seronegative. Material: PBMCs. The chain carries TRBV11-2 and TRBJ1-2; a weak D match, TRBD1 (5 bases). The CDR3 DNA reads as TGTGCCAGCAGCTTAATTTTTAGGGGTTATGGCTACACCTTC. Protein sequence: CASSLIFRGYGYTF. The complete variable domain, with remaining parts taken from reference TRBV11-2 and TRBJ1-2, reads EAGVAQSPRYKIIEKRQSVAFWCNPISGHATLYWYQQILGQGPKLLIQFQNNGVVDDSQLPKDRFSAERLKGVDSTLKIQPAKLEDSAVYLCASSLIFRGYGYTFGSGTRLTVV.